Detailed here is one TCR beta chain. The data were obtained in a study of blood T cell repertoires in COVID-19. Looking at the study overall: Researchers got acute and convalescent COVID-19 samples from the United States, Italy and Spain.

Germline V gives CDR1 SGHNT, CDR2 YYREEE (reference sequence). With 0 bases removed from V and 5 bases from J, the gap between germline ends came to 14 bases. CDR3 length: 15 amino acids. Authors' analysis steps: Estimation of nucleated cell counts relied on the amplification of reference gene primers. Profiled with immunoSEQ multiplex PCR; TCRdb holds only in-frame clones, not every one. V and J calls and clone size are given by that table; D and trimming were obtained from the DNA. The repertoire includes 240,000 or so clones, around 85% of them detected once, and 5.5% to 8% sits in the top ten. This receptor was identified in a man aged 55-75 years with acute or convalescent COVID-19. The rearrangement links TRBV5-4 to TRBJ2-5; the D gene is possibly TRBD2 (5 bases). Sequencing was done on a sample of peripheral blood. CDR3 bases: TGTGCCAGCAGCTTGGACAGACTACGACCGGAGACCCAGTACTTC. This encodes CASSLDRLRPETQYF.